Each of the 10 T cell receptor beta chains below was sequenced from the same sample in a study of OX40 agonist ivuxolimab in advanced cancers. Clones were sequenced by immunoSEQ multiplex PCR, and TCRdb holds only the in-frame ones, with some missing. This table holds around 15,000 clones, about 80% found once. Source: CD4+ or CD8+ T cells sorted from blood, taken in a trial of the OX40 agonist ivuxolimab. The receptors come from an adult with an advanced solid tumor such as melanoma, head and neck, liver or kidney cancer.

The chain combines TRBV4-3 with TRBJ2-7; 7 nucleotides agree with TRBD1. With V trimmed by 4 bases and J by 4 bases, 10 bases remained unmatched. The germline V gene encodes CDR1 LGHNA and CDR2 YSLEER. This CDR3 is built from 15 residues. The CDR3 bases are TGCGCCAGCAGCCCTTCGGACAGGAATCTTTACGAGCAGTACTTC. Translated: CASSPSDRNLYEQYF.

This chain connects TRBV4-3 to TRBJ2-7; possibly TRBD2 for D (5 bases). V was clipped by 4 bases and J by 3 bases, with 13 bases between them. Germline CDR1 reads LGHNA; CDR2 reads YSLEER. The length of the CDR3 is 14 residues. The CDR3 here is CASSRGLGGYEQYF. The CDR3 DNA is TGCGCCAGCAGCCGAGGGCTCGGAGGCTACGAGCAGTACTTC.

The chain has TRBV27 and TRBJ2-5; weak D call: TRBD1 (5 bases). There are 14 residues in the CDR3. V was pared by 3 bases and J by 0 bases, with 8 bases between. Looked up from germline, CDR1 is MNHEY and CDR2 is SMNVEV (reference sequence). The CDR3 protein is CASSFQGYQETQYF. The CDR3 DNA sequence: TGTGCCAGCAGTTTTCAGGGCTACCAAGAGACCCAGTACTTC.

This CDR3 reads CASSVGGTEETQYF. DNA of the CDR3: TGTGCCAGCAGCGTAGGTGGGACCGAAGAGACCCAGTACTTC. The chain uses TRBV9 and TRBJ2-5, with D perhaps matching TRBD1 or TRBD2 (5 bases each). The CDR3 has 14 amino acids. CDR1 is SGDLS and CDR2 is YYNGEE in the germline V gene. Between the trimmed V and J ends, which lost 0 bases and 3 bases, there was a span of 9 bases.

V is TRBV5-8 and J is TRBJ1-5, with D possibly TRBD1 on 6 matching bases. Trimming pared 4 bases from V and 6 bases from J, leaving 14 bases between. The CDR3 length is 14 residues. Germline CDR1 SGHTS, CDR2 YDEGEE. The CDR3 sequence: CASSEGGFGQPQHF. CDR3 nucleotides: TGTGCCAGCAGCGAGGGGGGCTTCGGTCAGCCCCAGCATTTT. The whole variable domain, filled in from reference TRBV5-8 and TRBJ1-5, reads EAGVTQSPTHLIKTRGQQATLRCSPISGHTSVYWYQQALGLGLQFLLWYDEGEERNRGNFPPRFSGRQFPNYSSELNVNALELEDSALYLCASSEGGFGQPQHFGDGTRLSIL.

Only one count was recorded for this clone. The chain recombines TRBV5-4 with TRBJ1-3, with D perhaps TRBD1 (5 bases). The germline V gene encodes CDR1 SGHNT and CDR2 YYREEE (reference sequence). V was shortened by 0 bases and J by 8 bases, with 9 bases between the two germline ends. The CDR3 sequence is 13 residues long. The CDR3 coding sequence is TGTGCCAGCAGCTTGGTCCAGGGTGACACCATATATTTT. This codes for CASSLVQGDTIYF.

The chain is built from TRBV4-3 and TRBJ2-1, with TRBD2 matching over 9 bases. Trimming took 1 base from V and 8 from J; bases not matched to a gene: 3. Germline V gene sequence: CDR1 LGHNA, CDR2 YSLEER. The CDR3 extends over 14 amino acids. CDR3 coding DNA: TGCGCCAGCAGCCAAGCCGGGACTAGCTATGAGCAGTTCTTC. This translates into CASSQAGTSYEQFF.

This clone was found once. The CDR3 DNA reads TGTGCCAGCCTTGGACTAGCGGGAAGCACAGATACGCAGTATTTT. Translation: CASLGLAGSTDTQYF. The chain combines TRBV6-6 with TRBJ2-3; 12 bases fit TRBD2. The CDR3 consists of 15 residues. The germline gives CDR1 MNHNY, CDR2 SVGAGI (reference sequence). Trimming took 8 bases from V and 0 from J; bases not matched to a gene: 3.

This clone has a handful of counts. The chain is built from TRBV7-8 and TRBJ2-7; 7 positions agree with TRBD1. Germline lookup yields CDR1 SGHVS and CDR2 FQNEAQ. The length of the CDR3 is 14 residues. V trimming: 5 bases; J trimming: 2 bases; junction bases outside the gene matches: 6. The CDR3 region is CASSKTGTAYEQYF. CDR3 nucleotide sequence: TGTGCCAGCAGCAAAACCGGGACAGCCTACGAGCAGTACTTC.

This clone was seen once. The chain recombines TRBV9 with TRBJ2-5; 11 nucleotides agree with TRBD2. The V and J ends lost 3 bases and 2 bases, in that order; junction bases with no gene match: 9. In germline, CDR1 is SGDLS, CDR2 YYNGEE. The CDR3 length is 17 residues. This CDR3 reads CASSDTSLAGGQETQYF. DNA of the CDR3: TGTGCCAGCAGCGATACGTCCCTAGCGGGAGGACAAGAGACCCAGTACTTC.